Reported below is one TCR beta chain. Its antigen is unidentified. The source of the sample is a study of lymphopenia after photon versus proton radiotherapy. The junction had 9 bases not matched to a gene; V was cut back by 5 bases and J by 6 bases. In germline, CDR1 is SGHVS, CDR2 FQNEAQ. The CDR3 is 14 amino acids. The assay was immunoSEQ multiplex PCR, and TCRdb's table has in-frame clones only and misses some. This table has around 50,000 clones, approximately 88% appearing once. The study's findings and limits: Post-nadir TCR diversity decline inversely tracked overall survival among those who died. Better survival with proton therapy was suggested as possible, not demonstrated. After the lymphocyte nadir, photon-treated repertoires showed oligoclonal expansion, especially of CD8+ Temra cells. Under photons, naive T cells and diversity fell while effector/memory populations rose.

The chain employs TRBV7-8 and TRBJ2-7, with 8 bases lining up with TRBD1. The sequencing used peripheral blood, collected from a patient treated with proton-based radiotherapy. The receptor was derived from a man in his 60s with pancreatic cancer. Here the CDR3 DNA reads TGTGCCAGCAGCATTCCGGGACAGGCCCCCGAGCAGTACTTC. Translated: CASSIPGQAPEQYF. The complete variable domain, with remaining parts taken from reference TRBV7-8 and TRBJ2-7, reads GAGVSQSPRYKVAKRGQDVALRCDPISGHVSLFWYQQALGQGPEFLTYFQNEAQLDKSGLPSDRFFAERPEGSVSTLKIQRTQQEDSAVYLCASSIPGQAPEQYFGPGTRLTVT.